A single sample gave rise to the 16 T cell receptor beta chains below, sequenced in a study of beta chain features in type 1 diabetes. Reverse transcription of all isolated RNA meant that expressed TCRB transcripts were sequenced. Clones were sequenced by immunoSEQ multiplex PCR, and TCRdb holds only the in-frame ones, with some missing. The sample lists approximately 150,000 clones, 8% to 13% occurring once. Sequencing input: naive CD4+ T cells from blood. The origin of the receptors is a man between 18 and 29 years old in good health.

The chain is built from TRBV11-1 and TRBJ2-5; 14 nucleotides match TRBD2. This CDR3 is 18 amino acids long. V lost 3 bases, J lost 1 base, and 7 bases stayed unmatched. Germline V gives CDR1 SGHAT, CDR2 FQDESV (reference sequence). The CDR3 loop reads CASSFAGTSGGLQETQYF. As DNA, the CDR3 is TGTGCCAGCAGCTTCGCCGGGACTAGCGGGGGTCTCCAAGAGACCCAGTACTTC.

The chain has TRBV6-5 and TRBJ2-2, with 8 bases fitting TRBD1. The ends lost 7 bases at V and 1 base at J; junction bases unmatched: 2. Germline-derived CDR1 and CDR2 are MNHEY and SVGAGI. The CDR3 contains 14 residues. The CDR3 region has the DNA TGTGCCAGCACCGGGACAGGGAACACCGGGGAGCTGTTTTTT. It codes for CASTGTGNTGELFF.

The gene calls are TRBV5-1 and TRBJ2-1; no firm D call. CDR3 length: 12 residues. Trimming shortened V by 0 bases and J by 9 bases, and 7 bases separated the two germline ends. CDR1 and CDR2 (germline): SGHRS, YFSETQ. In nucleotides, the CDR3 is TGCGCCAGCAGCTTGGCCAACACTGAGCAGTTCTTC. This translates into CASSLANTEQFF.

As regards this clone: Different DNA sequences within this sample yield the same CDR3. The V call is TRBV5-1, the J call TRBJ1-1; D not certain. CDR1 SGHRS and CDR2 YFSETQ come from the germline V gene. V dropped 1 base and J dropped 0 bases, with 7 bases sitting between them. CDR3 length equals 14 residues. The DNA for the CDR3 is TGCGCCAGCAGCTTGACGGGGATGAACACTGAAGCTTTCTTT. It specifies CASSLTGMNTEAFF.

The V gene is TRBV19, the J gene TRBJ2-7; 9 bases map to TRBD2. CDR1 LNHDA and CDR2 SQIVND come from the germline V gene (reference sequence). The V and J ends lost 3 bases and 2 bases, in that order; junction bases with no gene match: 5. There are 15 residues in the CDR3. CDR3 protein: CASSMGGGGTYEQYF. The CDR3 DNA is TGTGCCAGTAGTATGGGCGGGGGGGGAACCTACGAGCAGTACTTC.

This clone occurred a few times. The chain employs TRBV5-1 and TRBJ2-3, with a possible D match to TRBD1 (6 bases). CDR3 length: 14 amino acids. V lost 5 bases to trimming and J lost 2 bases, with 12 bases between them. Looked up from germline, CDR1 is SGHRS and CDR2 is YFSETQ. For the CDR3, the DNA is TGCGCCAGCAGACAAGGACAGATCACAGATACGCAGTATTTT. This gives the protein CASRQGQITDTQYF.

The sample holds a few counts of this clone. V gene TRBV5-1 combines with J gene TRBJ2-3; 7 bases are a match to TRBD2. The CDR3 has 16 amino acids. Germline CDR1 SGHRS, CDR2 YFSETQ. The junction had 4 bases not matched to a gene; V was cut back by 0 bases and J by 0 bases. For the CDR3, the DNA is TGCGCCAGCAGCTTGGGAGGACTAGTTAGCACAGATACGCAGTATTTT. Translation gives CASSLGGLVSTDTQYF.

This clone was observed a few times. The chain employs TRBV7-2 and TRBJ2-3; 8 positions agree with TRBD2. The CDR3 totals 14 residues. V lost 5 bases to trimming and J lost 3 bases; unmatched junction nucleotides: 4. Germline V gives CDR1 SGHTA, CDR2 FQGNSA. CDR3 coding DNA: TGTGCCAGCAGCGTTAGCGGGACAACAGATACGCAGTATTTT. Translating gives CASSVSGTTDTQYF.

This clone was detected a few times. The rearrangement uses TRBV4-3 and TRBJ1-2; the D gene is possibly TRBD1 (6 bases). V dropped 0 bases and J dropped 7 bases, with 12 bases sitting between them. CDR3 size: 14 residues. Looked up from germline, CDR1 is LGHNA and CDR2 is YSLEER. The CDR3, as DNA: TGCGCCAGCAGCCAAGATTCAGGGGTCGTTGGCTACACCTTC. Its translation is CASSQDSGVVGYTF.

V usage is TRBV7-2 and J usage is TRBJ1-6; D call uncertain. The germline V and J ends were trimmed by 3 bases and 7 bases, with 10 bases remaining between them. Germline CDR1 SGHTA, CDR2 FQGNSA. The CDR3 consists of 14 residues. In nucleotides, the CDR3 is TGTGCCAGCAGCTTTCGGCGGTGGAATTCACCCCTCCACTTT. Translation: CASSFRRWNSPLHF.

There are a few counts of this clone. The chain joins TRBV5-1 to TRBJ2-5; 9 bases are shared with TRBD2. J gave up 3 bases and V 4 bases, and 13 bases lay outside the gene matches. CDR1 and CDR2 (germline): SGHRS, YFSETQ. The CDR3 covers 17 residues. The CDR3 DNA reads TGCGCCAGCAGCGCCAATAGGGGGACTAGCTTTAAAGAGACCCAGTACTTC. This gives the protein CASSANRGTSFKETQYF.

As to this clone: At one of its ends the junction is not consistent with the germline gene, which may arise from a read error. This specimen includes other DNA sequences encoding the same CDR3. The genes are TRBV2 and TRBJ2-5; 7 nucleotides align to TRBD2. This CDR3 comprises 16 residues. In germline, CDR1 is SNHLY, CDR2 FYNNEI. This chain's CDR3 is CASSNNQLASEETQYF. Here the CDR3 DNA reads TGCGCCAGCAGCAACAACCAACTAGCGAGTGAAGAGACCCAGTACTTC.

This clone appeared many times. This chain links TRBV14 with TRBJ2-6; 9 bases match TRBD1. The CDR3 loop spans 13 amino acids. V was clipped by 5 bases and J by 9 bases; unmatched bases: 2. CDR1 SGHDN and CDR2 FVKESK come from the germline V gene. CDR3 coding DNA: TGTGCCAGCAGCGGGACAGGGATCAACGTCCTGACTTTC. It yields the protein CASSGTGINVLTF.

The rearrangement uses TRBV7-9 and TRBJ2-1; 7 nucleotides align to TRBD1. Germline assignment: CDR1 SEHNR and CDR2 FQNEAQ (reference sequence). The length of the CDR3 is 14 residues. V trimming: 5 bases; J trimming: 8 bases; junction bases outside the gene matches: 9. The CDR3 sequence is CASSIRTGMDEQFF. The CDR3 DNA reads as TGTGCCAGCAGCATAAGGACAGGAATGGATGAGCAGTTCTTC.

The chain carries TRBV5-4 and TRBJ2-3; a possible D gene is TRBD2 (7 bases). Trimming removed 3 bases from V and 1 base from J, with 12 bases in between. The CDR3 covers 15 residues. Looked up from germline, CDR1 is SGHNT and CDR2 is YYREEE (reference sequence). CDR3 sequence: CASSYGGRGTDTQYF. CDR3 nucleotides: TGTGCCAGCAGCTACGGGGGGCGGGGCACAGATACGCAGTATTTT.

This clone came up a few times. The CDR3 DNA reads TGTGCCAGCAGCTTAACGGGACAGGGTAACAATCAGCCCCAGCATTTT. Its translation is CASSLTGQGNNQPQHF. The chain carries TRBV7-9 and TRBJ1-5; 9 nucleotides line up with TRBD1. Germline CDR1 reads SEHNR; CDR2 reads FQNEAQ (reference sequence). The CDR3 runs 16 residues. The J segment lost 3 bases and the V segment lost 2 bases, leaving 5 bases of the junction unmatched.